This T cell receptor (beta chain) derives from a study of blood T cell repertoires in COVID-19. The wider study: Sites across the United States, Italy and Spain contributed samples from acute and convalescent COVID-19. Sample material is recorded as cDNA or gDNA derived from T cells, B-cell-depleted T cells, or PBMCs.

Original methodology: Amplification of reference gene primers provided the estimated nucleated cell counts. Only in-frame clones appear in the TCRdb table, and some are missing; sequencing was by immunoSEQ multiplex PCR. That table furnishes V, J and clone size, whereas the DNA furnished D and trimming. The sample includes some 190,000 clones, around 88% of them seen just once. The CDR3 consists of 16 residues. Trimming removed 6 bases from V and 4 bases from J; junction bases left unmatched: 10. CDR1 is MDHEN, CDR2 SYDVKM, per germline. This clonotype was obtained from a man aged 18 to 29 with active or convalescent COVID-19. Material for sequencing was peripheral blood. The J gene is TRBJ1-2, the V gene TRBV28; 11 nucleotides agree with TRBD1. CDR3 amino acids: CASRRTGGSDFYGYTF. The DNA of the CDR3 is TGTGCCAGCAGACGGACAGGGGGCTCTGATTTCTATGGCTACACCTTC.